Listed below are T cell receptor beta chains from one sample, sequenced in a study of T cells after posttransplantation cyclophosphamide. Here immunoSEQ multiplex PCR was the method, and the copy in TCRdb shows in-frame clones only, minus some. The sample lists about 47,000 clones; roughly 92% were seen once. The material sequenced was PBMCs. These receptors originate from a woman in her forties or fifties in good health and a related stem cell transplant donor. The CDR3 runs from the conserved cysteine through the conserved F or W. Each record gives: clone size, J gene, V gene, D gene, CDR3 protein, CDR3 DNA. The D gene is left open where the match is weak. Clone size appears in some rows only: once, few, many, or a class for an expanded clone.

.	TRBJ2-1	TRBV19	TRBD2	CASSIYSGGASQFF	TGTGCCAGTAGTATTTATAGCGGGGGGGCCTCGCAGTTCTTC
.	TRBJ2-3	TRBV6-1	.	CASRRTGTDTQYF	TGTGCCAGCAGGCGGACAGGCACAGATACGCAGTATTTT
.	TRBJ1-1	TRBV6-1	.	CASSEQGHYWDTEAFF	TGTGCCAGCAGTGAACAGGGGCATTATTGGGACACTGAAGCTTTCTTT
.	TRBJ2-3	TRBV27	TRBD2	CASARTSISTDTQYF	TGTGCCAGCGCACGGACTAGCATCAGCACAGATACGCAGTATTTT
.	TRBJ2-7	TRBV28	TRBD2	CASSLRAGVHEQYF	TGTGCCAGCAGCCTCAGGGCGGGGGTACACGAGCAGTACTTC
.	TRBJ1-2	TRBV19	.	CASSIDPRGSNYGYTF	TGTGCCAGTAGTATAGATCCAAGGGGTTCTAACTATGGCTACACCTTC
.	TRBJ1-5	TRBV7-6	.	CASTPGFSNQPQHF	TGTGCCAGCACCCCAGGATTTAGCAATCAGCCCCAGCATTTT
.	TRBJ1-3	TRBV28	TRBD1	CASSPRQGSGNTIYF	TGTGCCAGCAGTCCGAGACAGGGTTCTGGAAACACCATATATTTT
.	TRBJ1-4	TRBV7-9	.	CASSFPGEGEKLFF	TGTGCCAGCAGCTTCCCAGGGGAAGGAGAAAAACTGTTTTTT
.	TRBJ2-3	TRBV19	TRBD1	CASSRPDRVGSDTQYF	TGTGCCAGTAGCAGGCCTGACAGGGTGGGGTCAGATACGCAGTATTTT
.	TRBJ1-1	TRBV19	.	CASSNPKSGNTEAFF	TGTGCCAGCTCCAATCCCAAATCAGGGAACACTGAAGCTTTCTTT
.	TRBJ2-2	TRBV18	.	CASSPTTRRGTGELFF	TGTGCCAGCTCACCGACAACCAGGAGGGGTACCGGGGAGCTGTTTTTT
.	TRBJ1-1	TRBV5-5	TRBD1	CASSLLAEGATEAFF	TGTGCCAGCAGCTTGCTTGCAGAGGGGGCCACTGAAGCTTTCTTT
.	TRBJ1-5	TRBV5-8	TRBD1	CASSPYWGDRGPTSNQPQHF	TGTGCCAGCAGCCCTTACTGGGGGGACAGGGGACCCACTAGCAATCAGCCCCAGCATTTT
.	TRBJ1-4	TRBV7-8	TRBD1	CASSEQGTANEKLFF	TGTGCCAGCAGCGAACAGGGGACGGCTAATGAAAAACTGTTTTTT
.	TRBJ1-4	TRBV5-1	.	CASSTGTNEKLFF	TGCGCCAGCAGCACGGGTACTAATGAAAAACTGTTTTTT
.	TRBJ1-6	TRBV5-1	TRBD1	CASSVGDRVGSPLHF	TGCGCCAGCTCCGTAGGGGACAGGGTCGGCTCACCCCTCCACTTT
.	TRBJ2-1	TRBV4-1	.	CASSPAPGTVNEQFF	TGCGCCAGCAGCCCAGCGCCAGGGACTGTCAATGAGCAGTTCTTC
.	TRBJ2-7	TRBV7-2	TRBD1	CASSERDRGLPEQYF	TGTGCCAGCAGCGAACGGGACAGGGGGCTTCCCGAGCAGTACTTC
.	TRBJ1-1	TRBV21-1	.	CASNGLGTEAFF	TGTGCCAGCAATGGGCTCGGCACTGAAGCTTTCTTT
.	TRBJ1-2	TRBV19	.	CASSANGYTF	TGTGCCAGCAGTGCTAACGGCTACACCTTC
.	TRBJ2-1	TRBV7-9	TRBD1	CASQGANEQFF	TGTGCCAGTCAGGGGGCCAATGAGCAGTTCTTC
.	TRBJ1-1	TRBV2	.	CASSANRHPNTEAFF	TGTGCCAGCAGCGCTAACAGACACCCGAACACTGAAGCTTTCTTT
.	TRBJ2-3	TRBV19	TRBD2	CASRGLAGDTDTQYF	TGTGCCAGTAGGGGCTTAGCGGGAGACACAGATACGCAGTATTTT
.	TRBJ1-2	TRBV11-2	.	CASSLELGGGLDGYTF	TGTGCCAGCAGCTTAGAATTGGGGGGAGGCTTGGATGGCTACACCTTC
.	TRBJ2-7	TRBV6-5	TRBD2	CASLAGKDEQYF	TGTGCCAGCCTAGCGGGAAAAGACGAGCAGTACTTC
.	TRBJ2-7	TRBV5-4	.	CASSLAGIQYEQYF	TGTGCCAGCAGCTTGGCCGGGATACAATACGAGCAGTACTTC
.	TRBJ1-2	TRBV7-3	TRBD1	CASSLGQSNYGYTF	TGTGCCAGCAGCCTGGGACAGTCTAACTATGGCTACACCTTC
.	TRBJ1-6	TRBV5-5	.	CASQPGGENSPLHF	TGTGCCAGCCAACCCGGAGGAGAAAATTCACCCCTCCACTTT
.	TRBJ1-2	TRBV6-5	TRBD1	CASSEGANNYGYTF	TGTGCCAGCAGTGAGGGGGCTAATAACTATGGCTACACCTTC
.	TRBJ2-1	TRBV11-2	TRBD2	CASSFERGSYNEQFF	TGTGCCAGCAGCTTCGAGCGGGGTTCCTACAATGAGCAGTTCTTC
.	TRBJ1-1	TRBV27	TRBD1	CASRDRDTEAFF	TGTGCCAGCCGGGACAGGGACACTGAAGCTTTCTTT
.	TRBJ2-1	TRBV5-4	TRBD2	CASSLGLAGEGNEQFF	TGTGCCAGCAGCTTGGGGCTAGCGGGAGAGGGCAATGAGCAGTTCTTC
.	TRBJ1-1	TRBV23-1	TRBD1	CASSQSRDRGGRTEAFF	TGCGCCAGCAGTCAATCCCGGGACAGGGGAGGAAGAACTGAAGCTTTCTTT
.	TRBJ2-5	TRBV7-9	.	CASSYGSGSQETQYF	TGTGCCAGCAGCTACGGTAGCGGCTCCCAAGAGACCCAGTACTTC
.	TRBJ1-1	TRBV7-9	TRBD1	CASSSPRQGAFVNTEAFF	TGTGCCAGCAGCTCTCCCCGACAGGGGGCATTCGTGAACACTGAAGCTTTCTTT
.	TRBJ2-2	TRBV6-5	.	CASSFSSYQGELFF	TGTGCCAGCAGTTTTTCTAGCTATCAGGGGGAGCTGTTTTTT
.	TRBJ1-1	TRBV5-4	.	CASSLAIQPMNTEAFF	TGTGCCAGCAGCTTGGCTATACAGCCTATGAACACTGAAGCTTTCTTT
.	TRBJ2-7	TRBV5-4	.	CASSLSGRTGGDEQYF	TGTGCCAGCAGCCTTTCGGGGCGGACTGGGGGCGACGAGCAGTACTTC
few	TRBJ1-1	TRBV6-6	TRBD1	CASRTGTGAKEAFF	TGTGCCAGCAGAACCGGGACAGGAGCGAAGGAAGCTTTCTTT
.	TRBJ2-1	TRBV5-1	TRBD2	CASSLRRGGNFNEQFF	TGCGCCAGCAGCTTGCGCCGCGGGGGGAACTTCAATGAGCAGTTCTTC
.	TRBJ2-1	TRBV27	.	CASSSGTYNEQFF	TGTGCCAGCAGTTCGGGTACTTACAATGAGCAGTTCTTC
.	TRBJ1-2	TRBV5-1	.	CASSPRGEASYGYTF	TGCGCCAGCAGCCCGCGCGGGGAAGCGAGCTATGGCTACACCTTC
.	TRBJ2-7	TRBV28	.	CASSSYASGDYEQYF	TGTGCCAGCAGCTCCTACGCCTCGGGAGACTACGAGCAGTACTTC
.	TRBJ2-1	TRBV15	.	CATSRRTGRDEQFF	TGTGCCACCAGCAGACGGACTGGGCGGGATGAGCAGTTCTTC
.	TRBJ1-5	TRBV6-5	.	CASSRTGRSNQPQHF	TGTGCCAGCAGCCGTACAGGTCGTAGCAATCAGCCCCAGCATTTT
.	TRBJ2-7	TRBV27	TRBD1	CASSFGQGSTYEQYF	TGTGCCAGCAGTTTCGGACAGGGTAGTACCTACGAGCAGTACTTC
.	TRBJ2-7	TRBV13	TRBD1	CASSSGQGPYEQYF	TGTGCCAGCAGCTCAGGACAGGGTCCCTACGAGCAGTACTTC
.	TRBJ2-7	TRBV5-6	TRBD1	CASRPKTGAPYEQYF	TGTGCCAGCAGACCAAAGACAGGGGCCCCCTACGAGCAGTACTTC
.	TRBJ2-7	TRBV5-6	.	CASTFWRGRSYEQYF	TGTGCCAGCACCTTCTGGCGGGGCCGCTCCTACGAGCAGTACTTC